Reported below is one T cell receptor (beta chain). The sample comes from a study of T cell repertoires in cytomegalovirus infection. About the study: Public TCR beta signatures were indicative of both CMV infection and a matching HLA type.

Each CDR3 protein is one row after TCRdb ran MiXCR on the reads. This table has 290,000 or so distinct CDR3 sequences, under 30% appearing once. The CDR3 length is 12 residues. V gave up 6 bases and J gave up 2 bases, with 8 bases separating them. The specimen was PBMCs. The chain joins TRBV12-3 or TRBV12-4 to TRBJ2-7, with D unresolved. This TCR derives from a human donor in good health (CMV status not recorded). Some clones in this sample may be carry-over from other donors' samples. In nucleotides, the CDR3 is TGTGCCAGCAGCCCCCAAACCTACGAGCAGTACTTC. Translating gives CASSPQTYEQYF.